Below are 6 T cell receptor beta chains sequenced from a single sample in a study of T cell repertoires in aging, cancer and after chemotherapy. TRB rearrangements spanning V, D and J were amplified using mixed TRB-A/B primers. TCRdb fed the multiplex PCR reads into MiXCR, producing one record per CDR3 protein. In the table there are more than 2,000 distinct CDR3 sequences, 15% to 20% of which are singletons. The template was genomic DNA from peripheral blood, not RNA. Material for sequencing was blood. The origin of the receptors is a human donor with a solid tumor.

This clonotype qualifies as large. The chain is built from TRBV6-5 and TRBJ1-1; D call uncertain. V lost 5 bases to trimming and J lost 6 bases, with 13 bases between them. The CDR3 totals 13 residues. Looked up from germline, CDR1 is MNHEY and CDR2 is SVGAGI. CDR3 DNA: TGTGCCAGCAGTACCGCACCAGGATCTGAAGCTTTCTTT. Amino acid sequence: CASSTAPGSEAFF.

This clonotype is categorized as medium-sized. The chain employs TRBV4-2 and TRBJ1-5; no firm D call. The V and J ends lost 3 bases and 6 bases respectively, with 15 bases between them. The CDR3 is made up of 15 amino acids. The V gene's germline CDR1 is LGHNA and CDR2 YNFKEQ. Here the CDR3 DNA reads TGTGCCAGCAGCCAGAACCTCGTGGGATCTCAGCCCCAGCATTTT. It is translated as CASSQNLVGSQPQHF.

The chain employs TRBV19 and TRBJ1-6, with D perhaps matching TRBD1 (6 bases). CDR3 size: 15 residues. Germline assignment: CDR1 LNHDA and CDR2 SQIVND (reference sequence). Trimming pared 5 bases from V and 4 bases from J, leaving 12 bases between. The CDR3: CASSRWTEYNSPLHF. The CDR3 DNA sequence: TGTGCCAGTAGTCGGTGGACAGAGTATAATTCACCCCTCCACTTT.

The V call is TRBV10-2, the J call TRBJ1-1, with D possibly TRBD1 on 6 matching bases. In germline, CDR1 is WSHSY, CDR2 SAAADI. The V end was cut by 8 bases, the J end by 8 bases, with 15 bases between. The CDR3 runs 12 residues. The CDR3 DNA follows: TGCGCCAGCCCGAACAGGGACAAGGAAGCTTTCTTT. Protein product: CASPNRDKEAFF.

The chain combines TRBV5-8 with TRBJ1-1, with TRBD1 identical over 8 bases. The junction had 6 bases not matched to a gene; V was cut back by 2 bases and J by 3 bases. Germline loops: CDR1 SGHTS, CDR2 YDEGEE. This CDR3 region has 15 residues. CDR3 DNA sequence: TGTGCCAGCAGCTTCCGGGACAGGATCTACACTGAAGCTTTCTTT. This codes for CASSFRDRIYTEAFF.

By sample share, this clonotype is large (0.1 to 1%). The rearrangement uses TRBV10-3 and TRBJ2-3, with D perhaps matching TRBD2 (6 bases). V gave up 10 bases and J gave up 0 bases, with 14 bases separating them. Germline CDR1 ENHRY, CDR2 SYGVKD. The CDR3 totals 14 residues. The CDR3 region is CATREGTSTDTQYF. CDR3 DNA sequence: TGTGCCACCAGGGAAGGGACTAGCACAGATACGCAGTATTTT.